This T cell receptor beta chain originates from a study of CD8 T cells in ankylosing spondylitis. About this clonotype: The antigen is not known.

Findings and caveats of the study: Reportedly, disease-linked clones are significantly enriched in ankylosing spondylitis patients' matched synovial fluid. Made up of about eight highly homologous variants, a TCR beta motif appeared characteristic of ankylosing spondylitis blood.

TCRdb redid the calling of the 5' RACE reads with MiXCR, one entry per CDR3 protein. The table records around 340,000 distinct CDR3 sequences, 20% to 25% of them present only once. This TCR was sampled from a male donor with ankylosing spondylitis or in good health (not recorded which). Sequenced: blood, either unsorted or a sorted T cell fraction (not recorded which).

For the CDR3, the DNA is TGTGCCAGCAGCATTCAAGGGGTGAACACTGAAGCTTTCTTT. Its protein product is CASSIQGVNTEAFF. The chain has TRBV21-1 and TRBJ1-1; TRBD1 is taken as the D call from the table, unchecked against the DNA. TRBV21-1 is recorded as a pseudogene. CDR3 length: 14 residues.